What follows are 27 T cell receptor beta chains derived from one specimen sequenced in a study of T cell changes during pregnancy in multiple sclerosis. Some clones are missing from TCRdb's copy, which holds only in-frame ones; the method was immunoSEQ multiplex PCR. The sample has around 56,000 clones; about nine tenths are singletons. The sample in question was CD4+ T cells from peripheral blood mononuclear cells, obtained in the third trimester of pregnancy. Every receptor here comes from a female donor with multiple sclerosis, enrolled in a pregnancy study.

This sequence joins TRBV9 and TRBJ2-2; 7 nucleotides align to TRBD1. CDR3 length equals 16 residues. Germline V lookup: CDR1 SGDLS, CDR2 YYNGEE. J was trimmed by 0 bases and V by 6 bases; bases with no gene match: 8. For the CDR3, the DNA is TGTGCCAGCACCAAAGGGGGCAGCGCGAACACCGGGGAGCTGTTTTTT. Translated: CASTKGGSANTGELFF.

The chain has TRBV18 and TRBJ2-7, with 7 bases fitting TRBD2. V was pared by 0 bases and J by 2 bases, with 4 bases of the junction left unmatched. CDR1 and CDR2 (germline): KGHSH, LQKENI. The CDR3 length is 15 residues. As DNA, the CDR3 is TGTGCCAGCTCACCACCGGCGGGAGCCGCCTACGAGCAGTACTTC. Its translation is CASSPPAGAAYEQYF. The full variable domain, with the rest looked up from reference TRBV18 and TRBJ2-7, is NAGVMQNPRHLVRRRGQEARLRCSPMKGHSHVYWYRQLPEEGLKFMVYLQKENIIDESGMPKERFSAEFPKEGPSILRIQQVVRGDSAAYFCASSPPAGAAYEQYFGPGTRLTVT.

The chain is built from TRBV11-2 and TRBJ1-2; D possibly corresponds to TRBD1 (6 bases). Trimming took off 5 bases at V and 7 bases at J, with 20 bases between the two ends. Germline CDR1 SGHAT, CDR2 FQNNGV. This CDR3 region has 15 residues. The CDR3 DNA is TGTGCCAGCAGCAGCACAGGGAGCTCGTTAGTTGGCTACACCTTC. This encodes CASSSTGSSLVGYTF.

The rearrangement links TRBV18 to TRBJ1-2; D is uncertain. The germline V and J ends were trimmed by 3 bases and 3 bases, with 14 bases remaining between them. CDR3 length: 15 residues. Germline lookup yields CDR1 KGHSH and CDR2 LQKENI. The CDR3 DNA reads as TGTGCCAGCTCACCCGGGTATCTGAGTCACTATGGCTACACCTTC. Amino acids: CASSPGYLSHYGYTF. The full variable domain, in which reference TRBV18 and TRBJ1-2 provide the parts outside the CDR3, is NAGVMQNPRHLVRRRGQEARLRCSPMKGHSHVYWYRQLPEEGLKFMVYLQKENIIDESGMPKERFSAEFPKEGPSILRIQQVVRGDSAAYFCASSPGYLSHYGYTFGSGTRLTVV.

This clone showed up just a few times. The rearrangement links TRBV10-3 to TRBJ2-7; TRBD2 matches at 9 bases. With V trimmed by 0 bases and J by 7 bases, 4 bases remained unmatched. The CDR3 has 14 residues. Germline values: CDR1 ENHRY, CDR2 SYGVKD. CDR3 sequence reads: CAISESSGGGEQYF. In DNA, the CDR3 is TGTGCCATCAGTGAGTCTAGCGGGGGTGGGGAGCAGTACTTC.

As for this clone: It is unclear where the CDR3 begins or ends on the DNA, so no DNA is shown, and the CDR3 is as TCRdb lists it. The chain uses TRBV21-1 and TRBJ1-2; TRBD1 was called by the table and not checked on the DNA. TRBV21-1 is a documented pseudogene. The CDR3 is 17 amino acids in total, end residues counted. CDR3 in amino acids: CASSKVARGTASYGYTF.

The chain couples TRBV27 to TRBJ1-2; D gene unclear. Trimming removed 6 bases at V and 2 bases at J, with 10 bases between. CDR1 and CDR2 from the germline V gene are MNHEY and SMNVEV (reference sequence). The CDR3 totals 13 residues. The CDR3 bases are TGTGCCAGCAGGGAAGACACAAACTATGGCTACACCTTC. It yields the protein CASREDTNYGYTF.

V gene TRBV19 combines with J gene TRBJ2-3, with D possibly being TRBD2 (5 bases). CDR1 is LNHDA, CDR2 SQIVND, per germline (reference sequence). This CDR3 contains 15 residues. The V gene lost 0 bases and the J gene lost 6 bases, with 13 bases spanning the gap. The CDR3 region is CASSIEQRSEDTQYF. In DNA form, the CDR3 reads TGTGCCAGTAGTATAGAACAGCGGAGTGAGGATACGCAGTATTTT.

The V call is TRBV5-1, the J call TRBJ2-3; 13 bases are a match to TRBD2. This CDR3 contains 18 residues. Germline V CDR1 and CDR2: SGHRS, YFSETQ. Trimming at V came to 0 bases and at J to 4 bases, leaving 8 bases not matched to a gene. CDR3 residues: CASSLETSGRAVADTQYF. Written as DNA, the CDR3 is TGCGCCAGCAGCTTGGAAACTAGCGGGAGGGCCGTGGCAGATACGCAGTATTTT.

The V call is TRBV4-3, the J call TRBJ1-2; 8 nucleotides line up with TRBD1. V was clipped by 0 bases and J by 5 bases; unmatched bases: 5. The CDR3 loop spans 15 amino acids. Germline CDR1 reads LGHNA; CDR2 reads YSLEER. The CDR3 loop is CASSQDAGGFYGYTF. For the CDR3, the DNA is TGCGCCAGCAGCCAAGACGCAGGGGGCTTTTATGGCTACACCTTC.

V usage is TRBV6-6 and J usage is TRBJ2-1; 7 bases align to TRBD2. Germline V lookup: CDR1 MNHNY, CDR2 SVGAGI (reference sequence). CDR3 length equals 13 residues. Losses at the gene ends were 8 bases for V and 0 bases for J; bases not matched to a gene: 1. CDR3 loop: CASGGGSYNEQFF. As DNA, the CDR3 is TGTGCCAGCGGGGGGGGCTCCTACAATGAGCAGTTCTTC.

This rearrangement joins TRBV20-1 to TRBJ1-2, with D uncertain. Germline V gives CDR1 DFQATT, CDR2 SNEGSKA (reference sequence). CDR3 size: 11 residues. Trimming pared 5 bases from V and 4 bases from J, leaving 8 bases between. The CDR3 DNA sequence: TGCAGTGCTTCCCCGGGCTATGGCTACACCTTC. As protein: CSASPGYGYTF.

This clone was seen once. This CDR3 is CASSPDRREKYGYTF. For the CDR3, the DNA is TGTGCCAGCAGCCCCGACAGAAGAGAAAAATATGGCTACACCTTC. The V call is TRBV6-1, the J call TRBJ1-2, with TRBD1 as a possible D gene (5 bases). CDR1 is MNHNS and CDR2 is SASEGT in the germline V gene. The V end was cut by 6 bases, the J end by 5 bases, with 19 bases between. CDR3 size: 15 residues.

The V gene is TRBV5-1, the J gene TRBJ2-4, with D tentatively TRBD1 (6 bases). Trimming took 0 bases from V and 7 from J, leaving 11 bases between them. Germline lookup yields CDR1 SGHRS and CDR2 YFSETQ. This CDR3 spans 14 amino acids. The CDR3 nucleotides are TGCGCCAGCAGCTTGGCTGGGGGCGCGAACATTCAGTACTTC. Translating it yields CASSLAGGANIQYF.

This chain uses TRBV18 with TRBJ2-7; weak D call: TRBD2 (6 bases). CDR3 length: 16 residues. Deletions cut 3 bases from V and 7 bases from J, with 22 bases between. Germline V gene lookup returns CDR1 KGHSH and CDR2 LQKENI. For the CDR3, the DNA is TGTGCCAGCTCACCCTCCCTCAACCGGGACGCGGGGGAGCAGTACTTC. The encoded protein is CASSPSLNRDAGEQYF. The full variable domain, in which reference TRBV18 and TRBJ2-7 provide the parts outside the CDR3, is NAGVMQNPRHLVRRRGQEARLRCSPMKGHSHVYWYRQLPEEGLKFMVYLQKENIIDESGMPKERFSAEFPKEGPSILRIQQVVRGDSAAYFCASSPSLNRDAGEQYFGPGTRLTVT.

The CDR3 DNA follows: TGTGCCAGCAGTGTCGTGGAGACCCAGTACTTC. Its protein is CASSVVETQYF. The rearrangement links TRBV2 to TRBJ2-5; the D is unclear. The CDR3 length is 11 residues. Germline assignment: CDR1 SNHLY and CDR2 FYNNEI. V gave up 4 bases and J gave up 5 bases, with 5 bases separating them.

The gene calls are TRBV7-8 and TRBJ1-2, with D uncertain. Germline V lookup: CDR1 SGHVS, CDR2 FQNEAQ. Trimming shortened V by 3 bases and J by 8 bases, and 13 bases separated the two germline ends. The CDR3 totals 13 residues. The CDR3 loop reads CASSFGPTGGYTF. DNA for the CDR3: TGTGCCAGCAGCTTCGGCCCAACGGGGGGCTACACCTTC.

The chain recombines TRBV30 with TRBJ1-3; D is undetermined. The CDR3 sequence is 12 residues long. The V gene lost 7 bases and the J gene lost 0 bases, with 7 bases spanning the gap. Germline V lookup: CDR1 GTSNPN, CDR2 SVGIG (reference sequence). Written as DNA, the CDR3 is TGTGCCTTGCGAAGCTCTGGAAACACCATATATTTT. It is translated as CALRSSGNTIYF.

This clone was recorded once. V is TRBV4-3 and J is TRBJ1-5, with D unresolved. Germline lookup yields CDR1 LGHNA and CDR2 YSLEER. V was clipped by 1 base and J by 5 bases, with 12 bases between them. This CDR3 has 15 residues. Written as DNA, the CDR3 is TGCGCCAGCAGCCAAGGTGTGAGGGCCCATCAGCCCCAGCATTTT. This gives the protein CASSQGVRAHQPQHF.

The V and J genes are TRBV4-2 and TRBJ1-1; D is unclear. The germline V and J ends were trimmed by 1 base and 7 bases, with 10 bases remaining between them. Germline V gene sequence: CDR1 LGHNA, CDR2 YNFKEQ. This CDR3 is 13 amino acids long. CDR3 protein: CASSQAERGEAFF. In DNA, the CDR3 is TGTGCCAGCAGCCAAGCGGAACGGGGTGAAGCTTTCTTT.

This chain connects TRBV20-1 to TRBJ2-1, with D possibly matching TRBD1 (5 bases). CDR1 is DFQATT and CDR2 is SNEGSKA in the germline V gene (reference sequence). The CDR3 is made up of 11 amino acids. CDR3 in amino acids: CSKQVNLEQFF. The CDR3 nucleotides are TGCTCGAAACAGGTTAACCTGGAGCAGTTCTTC.

The DNA of the CDR3 is TGTGCCAGCAGTGGACCGGGACTAGCCAAAAACATTCAGTACTTC. This encodes CASSGPGLAKNIQYF. This chain joins TRBV7-2 and TRBJ2-4, with TRBD2 as a possible D gene (6 bases). CDR1 is SGHTA and CDR2 is FQGNSA in the germline V gene. This CDR3 has 15 residues. Deletions cut 6 bases from V and 0 bases from J, with 12 bases between.

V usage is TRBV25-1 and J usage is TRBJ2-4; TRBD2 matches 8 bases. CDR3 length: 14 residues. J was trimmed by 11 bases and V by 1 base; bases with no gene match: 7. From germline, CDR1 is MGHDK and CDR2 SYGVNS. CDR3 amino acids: CASSESYSGVLQYF. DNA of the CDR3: TGTGCCAGCAGTGAATCCTATAGCGGGGTACTTCAGTACTTC.

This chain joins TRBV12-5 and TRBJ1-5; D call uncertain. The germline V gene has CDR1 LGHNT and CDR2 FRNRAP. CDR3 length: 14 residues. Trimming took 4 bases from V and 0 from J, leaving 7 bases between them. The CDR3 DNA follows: TGTGCTAGTGGTTCGGGGTATAGCAATCAGCCCCAGCATTTT. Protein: CASGSGYSNQPQHF. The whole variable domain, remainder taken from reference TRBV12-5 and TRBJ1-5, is DARVTQTPRHKVTEMGQEVTMRCQPILGHNTVFWYRQTMMQGLELLAYFRNRAPLDDSGMPKDRFSAEMPDATLATLKIQPSEPRDSAVYFCASGSGYSNQPQHFGDGTRLSIL.

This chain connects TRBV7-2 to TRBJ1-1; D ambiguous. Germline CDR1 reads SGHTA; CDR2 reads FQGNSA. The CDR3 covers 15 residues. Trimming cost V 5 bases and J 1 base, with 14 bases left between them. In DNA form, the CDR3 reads TGTGCCAGCAGCCCTTTCGGGTATGGGAACACTGAAGCTTTCTTT. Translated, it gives CASSPFGYGNTEAFF.

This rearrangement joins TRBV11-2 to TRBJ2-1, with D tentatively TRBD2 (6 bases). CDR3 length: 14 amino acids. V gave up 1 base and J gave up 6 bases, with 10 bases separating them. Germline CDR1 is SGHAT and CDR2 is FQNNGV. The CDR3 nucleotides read TGTGCCAGCAGCTTAGCGGGAGAAGGCAATGAGCAGTTCTTC. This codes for CASSLAGEGNEQFF.

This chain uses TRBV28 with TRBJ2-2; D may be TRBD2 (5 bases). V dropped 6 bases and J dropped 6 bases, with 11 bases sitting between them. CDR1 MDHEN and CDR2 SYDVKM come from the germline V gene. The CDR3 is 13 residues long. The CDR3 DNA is TGTGCCAGCAGATCGGGGAGTCCCGGGGAGCTGTTTTTT. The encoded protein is CASRSGSPGELFF. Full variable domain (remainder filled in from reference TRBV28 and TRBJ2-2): DVKVTQSSRYLVKRTGEKVFLECVQDMDHENMFWYRQDPGLGLRLIYFSYDVKMKEKGDIPEGYSVSREKKERFSLILESASTNQTSMYLCASRSGSPGELFFGEGSRLTVL.